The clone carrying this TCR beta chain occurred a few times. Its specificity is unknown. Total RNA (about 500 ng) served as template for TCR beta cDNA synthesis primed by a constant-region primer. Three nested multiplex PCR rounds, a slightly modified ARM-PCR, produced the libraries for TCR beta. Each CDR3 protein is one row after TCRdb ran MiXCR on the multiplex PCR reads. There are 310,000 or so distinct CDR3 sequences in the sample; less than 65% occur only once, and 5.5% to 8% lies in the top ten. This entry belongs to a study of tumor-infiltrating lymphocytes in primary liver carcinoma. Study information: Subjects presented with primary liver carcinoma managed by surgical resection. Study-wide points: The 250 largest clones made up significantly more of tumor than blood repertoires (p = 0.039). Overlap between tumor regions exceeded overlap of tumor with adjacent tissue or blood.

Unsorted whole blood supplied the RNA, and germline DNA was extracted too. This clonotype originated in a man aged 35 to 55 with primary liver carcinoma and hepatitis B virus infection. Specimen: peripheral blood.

The CDR3 is CASSLGAGVGAYEQYF. The CDR3 DNA is TGTGCCAGCAGCTTGGGAGCGGGAGTCGGAGCCTACGAGCAGTACTTC. V gene TRBV5-4 combines with J gene TRBJ2-7; 8 bases align to TRBD2. The J segment lost 2 bases and the V segment lost 0 bases, leaving 7 bases of the junction unmatched. The length of the CDR3 is 16 residues. Germline-derived CDR1 and CDR2 are SGHNT and YYREEE (reference sequence).